This T cell receptor (beta chain) was recorded in a study of CD8+CD57+ T cells in acquired aplastic anemia. This clonotype has more than one count but fewer than ten. There are 16 residues in the CDR3. Losses at the gene ends were 5 bases for V and 1 base for J; bases not matched to a gene: 5. The germline V gene encodes CDR1 SGDLS and CDR2 YYNGEE. TCR beta VDJ combinations and CDR3 sequences were profiled from genomic DNA. TCRdb called the reads again in MiXCR, with one record for every CDR3 protein. The data contain roughly 150,000 distinct CDR3 sequences, approximately 51% of them singletons. The authors sequenced patients whose flow cytometry had shown CD8+CD57+ cell expansion.

The sequence came from a human donor with aplastic anemia. V and J are TRBV9 and TRBJ2-3, with 12 positions matching TRBD1. The sequenced sample was sorted CD4+, CD8+, or CD8+CD57+ T cells (not recorded which) from PBMCs. The DNA for the CDR3 is TGTGCCAGCAGACCCGGGACAGGGGGCGGCACAGATACGCAGTATTTT. Protein product: CASRPGTGGGTDTQYF.